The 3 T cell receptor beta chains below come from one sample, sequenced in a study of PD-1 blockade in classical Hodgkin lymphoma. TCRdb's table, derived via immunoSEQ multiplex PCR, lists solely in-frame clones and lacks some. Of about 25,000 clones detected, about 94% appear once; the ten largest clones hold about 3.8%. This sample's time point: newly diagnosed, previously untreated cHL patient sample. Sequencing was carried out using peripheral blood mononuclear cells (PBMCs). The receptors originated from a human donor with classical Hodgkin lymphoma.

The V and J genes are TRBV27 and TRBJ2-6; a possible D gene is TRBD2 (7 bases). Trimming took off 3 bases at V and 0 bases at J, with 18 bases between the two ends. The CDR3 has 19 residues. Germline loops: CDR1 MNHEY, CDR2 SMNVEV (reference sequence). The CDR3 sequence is CASSFWGGDLNSGANVLTF. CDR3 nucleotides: TGTGCCAGCAGTTTTTGGGGGGGCGACCTGAACTCTGGGGCCAACGTCCTGACTTTC.

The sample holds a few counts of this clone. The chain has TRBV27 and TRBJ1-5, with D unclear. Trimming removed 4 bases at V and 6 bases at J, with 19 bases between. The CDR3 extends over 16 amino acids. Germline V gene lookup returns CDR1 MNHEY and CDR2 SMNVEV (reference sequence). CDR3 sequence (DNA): TGTGCCAGCAGTTCAGTGGGCCCGGGCGGCAGTCAGCCCCAGCATTTT. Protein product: CASSSVGPGGSQPQHF.

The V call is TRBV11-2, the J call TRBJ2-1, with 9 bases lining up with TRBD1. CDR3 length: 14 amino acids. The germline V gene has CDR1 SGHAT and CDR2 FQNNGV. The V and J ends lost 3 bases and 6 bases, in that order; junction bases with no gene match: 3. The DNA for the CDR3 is TGTGCCAGCAGCTTGGGACAGGGTCTCAATGAGCAGTTCTTC. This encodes CASSLGQGLNEQFF.